This passage covers 27 T cell receptor beta chains from one sample sequenced in a study of blood T cell repertoires in COVID-19. Clones were read by immunoSEQ multiplex PCR, and TCRdb kept only the in-frame ones, dropping some. The sample has about 11,000 clones, 84% seen once. Sequenced input: peripheral blood. The receptors come from a man aged 45-65 years with active COVID-19.

This rearrangement joins TRBV19 to TRBJ2-4; TRBD2 matches 8 bases. V was clipped by 5 bases and J by 2 bases; unmatched bases: 8. The CDR3 spans 16 residues. The germline CDR1 and CDR2 sequences are LNHDA and SQIVND (reference sequence). The CDR3 region has the DNA TGTGCCAGTAGTCCCACTAGCGGATTTCCCAAAAACATTCAGTACTTC. Translation gives CASSPTSGFPKNIQYF.

To note about this clone: The same CDR3 can be traced to other DNA sequences in this sample. This chain joins TRBV28 and TRBJ2-3, with 7 bases fitting TRBD2. This CDR3 region has 14 residues. V shed 3 bases, J shed 1 base, and the junction held 1 base outside the gene matches. The germline V gene has CDR1 MDHEN and CDR2 SYDVKM. CDR3 DNA sequence: TGTGCCAGCAGTTTCCTAGCGGGCACAGATACGCAGTATTTT. Translating gives CASSFLAGTDTQYF.

The chain is built from TRBV4-1 and TRBJ1-1; D call uncertain. V lost 0 bases to trimming and J lost 7 bases, with 12 bases between them. The CDR3 has 14 amino acids. In germline, CDR1 is MGHRA, CDR2 YSYEKL. CDR3 in DNA: TGCGCCAGCAGCCAAGATCAGATTGGAGATGAAGCTTTCTTT. Protein product: CASSQDQIGDEAFF.

The sample holds one count of this clone. J is TRBJ1-2 and V is TRBV20-1; the match to TRBD1 covers 12 bases. V gave up 3 bases and J gave up 6 bases; unmatched junction bases: 5. The CDR3 has 14 amino acids. CDR1 and CDR2 (germline): DFQATT, SNEGSKA (reference sequence). The CDR3 nucleotides are TGCAGTGCTAGTGGGACAGGGGGCGGAGATGGCTACACCTTC. Protein sequence: CSASGTGGGDGYTF.

This clone occurred a few times. The rearrangement uses TRBV19 and TRBJ1-5, with 7 bases that match TRBD1. From germline, CDR1 is LNHDA and CDR2 SQIVND (reference sequence). With 5 bases clipped from V and 0 bases from J, the junction kept 4 bases outside the gene matches. This CDR3 has 15 residues. CDR3 protein: CASSQGQHSNQPQHF. CDR3 sequence (DNA): TGTGCCAGTAGTCAGGGACAGCATAGCAATCAGCCCCAGCATTTT.

The chain couples TRBV25-1 to TRBJ1-6; no reliable D call. The V and J ends lost 4 bases and 4 bases respectively, with 11 bases between them. The CDR3 totals 15 residues. The germline V gene encodes CDR1 MGHDK and CDR2 SYGVNS. CDR3 in amino acids: CASSVKDSYNSPLHF. In DNA form, the CDR3 reads TGTGCCAGCAGTGTTAAAGATAGTTATAATTCACCCCTCCACTTT.

The rearrangement joins TRBV28 to TRBJ1-5; tentatively, D is TRBD1 (5 bases). CDR3 length: 16 amino acids. CDR1 and CDR2 (germline): MDHEN, SYDVKM. Deletions cut 7 bases from V and 3 bases from J, with 19 bases between. The CDR3 is CASILTLGQTNQPQHF. The CDR3 region has the DNA TGTGCCAGCATCCTGACGCTGGGGCAGACCAATCAGCCCCAGCATTTT.

Concerning this clone: The junction departs from the called germline gene at one end, perhaps through a read error. The chain uses TRBV19 and TRBJ2-3; 10 bases align to TRBD2. CDR1 is LNHDA, CDR2 SQIVND, per germline (reference sequence). This CDR3 spans 13 amino acids. CDR3 nucleotides: TGTGCCGCTAGCGGGAGAAGCACGGATACGCAGTATTTT. Translated: CAASGRSTDTQYF.

The CDR3 nucleotides read TGTGCCAGCAGTCCCGCCGGGTCCCAGACCCAGTACTTC. It yields the protein CASSPAGSQTQYF. The chain combines TRBV6-5 with TRBJ2-5; D is uncertain. CDR3 length: 13 residues. With 5 bases removed from V and 6 bases from J, the gap between germline ends came to 13 bases. The germline CDR1 and CDR2 sequences are MNHEY and SVGAGI.

Only one count was recorded for this clone. This sequence joins TRBV2 and TRBJ2-7, with 12 nucleotides matching TRBD2. V gave up 6 bases and J gave up 1 base; unmatched junction bases: 7. This CDR3 contains 16 residues. Germline CDR1 SNHLY, CDR2 FYNNEI. The CDR3 region is CASSPSGTSGSYEQYF. CDR3 nucleotide sequence: TGTGCCAGCAGCCCCTCCGGGACTAGCGGGTCCTACGAGCAGTACTTC.

The chain has TRBV30 and TRBJ2-3; 8 bases are shared with TRBD1. Germline trimming cut 3 bases from V and 2 bases from J; bases unmatched to any gene: 4. The CDR3 is 14 amino acids. Germline V gene data show CDR1 as GTSNPN and CDR2 as SVGIG (reference sequence). In DNA form, the CDR3 reads TGTGCCTGGAGCGCGGGACAGGACACAGATACGCAGTATTTT. It specifies CAWSAGQDTDTQYF.

This chain uses TRBV11-2 with TRBJ2-2; TRBD1 agrees at 9 bases. The CDR3 covers 17 residues. Germline trimming cut 5 bases from V and 3 bases from J; bases unmatched to any gene: 10. The germline gives CDR1 SGHAT, CDR2 FQNNGV. The CDR3 loop reads CASSTPTGTGHTGELFF. In DNA, the CDR3 is TGTGCCAGCAGCACCCCCACCGGGACAGGGCACACCGGGGAGCTGTTTTTT.

The chain couples TRBV3-1 (or the pseudogene TRBV3-2) to TRBJ1-6; the match to TRBD1 covers 7 bases. This CDR3 spans 16 amino acids. Germline assignment: CDR1 LGHDT and CDR2 YNNKEL (reference sequence). V was clipped by 1 base and J by 7 bases; unmatched bases: 7. CDR3: CASSQAGTEGNSPLHF. CDR3 bases: TGTGCCAGCAGCCAAGCGGGGACAGAAGGGAATTCACCCCTCCACTTT.

This chain uses TRBV7-9 with TRBJ1-3, with no clear D. Germline values: CDR1 SEHNR, CDR2 FQNEAQ (reference sequence). V was shortened by 2 bases and J by 0 bases, with 11 bases between the two germline ends. This CDR3 contains 16 residues. The CDR3, as DNA: TGTGCCAGCAGCTTAATTCTCCCGAGCTCTGGAAACACCATATATTTT. Encoded protein: CASSLILPSSGNTIYF.

The chain couples TRBV2 to TRBJ2-1; the match to TRBD1 covers 9 bases. CDR3 length: 15 amino acids. Germline CDR1 is SNHLY and CDR2 is FYNNEI. The junction had 3 bases not matched to a gene; V was cut back by 6 bases and J by 0 bases. The CDR3: CASRTGGGSYNEQFF. As DNA, the CDR3 is TGTGCCAGCAGGACAGGGGGTGGCTCCTACAATGAGCAGTTCTTC.

The CDR3 loop is CASSLIGTSGSSYNEQFF. CDR3 in DNA: TGTGCCAGCAGTTTAATAGGGACTAGCGGGAGCTCCTACAATGAGCAGTTCTTC. The chain recombines TRBV27 with TRBJ2-1, with 14 bases identical to TRBD2. With 2 bases clipped from V and 0 bases from J, the junction kept 3 bases outside the gene matches. The CDR3 sequence is 18 residues long. Germline V gene sequence: CDR1 MNHEY, CDR2 SMNVEV (reference sequence).

The gene calls are TRBV27 and TRBJ2-1; D unclear. CDR1 is MNHEY and CDR2 is SMNVEV in the germline V gene (reference sequence). There are 17 residues in the CDR3. V dropped 5 bases and J dropped 0 bases, with 17 bases sitting between them. CDR3 coding DNA: TGTGCCAGCAGTCAAACCGCACCATACAGCTCCTACAATGAGCAGTTCTTC. Protein sequence: CASSQTAPYSSYNEQFF.

This clone was observed a handful of times. CDR3 sequence: CASSDGVATDTQYF. The CDR3 coding sequence is TGTGCCAGCAGTGACGGCGTAGCCACAGATACGCAGTATTTT. The rearrangement uses TRBV6-1 and TRBJ2-3; D unclear. Per the germline V gene, CDR1 is MNHNS and CDR2 is SASEGT. Trimming pared 3 bases from V and 2 bases from J, leaving 9 bases between. This CDR3 spans 14 amino acids.

By share, this clone ranks as medium-sized (0.01 to 0.1%). The chain is built from TRBV10-3 and TRBJ2-5; 7 nucleotides line up with TRBD1. The CDR3 is made up of 14 amino acids. Germline trimming cut 6 bases from V and 2 bases from J; bases unmatched to any gene: 6. Germline V gene data show CDR1 as ENHRY and CDR2 as SYGVKD. CDR3 region: CAISGEGAQETQYF. DNA of the CDR3: TGTGCCATCAGCGGAGAGGGGGCTCAAGAGACCCAGTACTTC.

This clone was counted once. The chain joins TRBV7-8 to TRBJ2-7, with D tentatively TRBD2 (6 bases). The CDR3 sequence is 14 residues long. Trimming took off 7 bases at V and 2 bases at J, with 15 bases between the two ends. Germline CDR1 and CDR2: SGHVS and FQNEAQ. The CDR3 spells CASNPDGRPYEQYF. The CDR3 bases are TGTGCCAGCAATCCGGACGGGAGACCCTACGAGCAGTACTTC.

The V and J genes are TRBV5-6 and TRBJ1-1, with D unresolved. This CDR3 has 14 amino acids. Germline CDR1 reads SGHDT; CDR2 reads YYEEEE. V was trimmed by 4 bases and J by 4 bases, leaving 14 bases between them. The CDR3 spells CASSHGRGSTEAFF. As DNA, the CDR3 is TGTGCCAGCAGCCATGGGCGAGGGAGCACTGAAGCTTTCTTT.

The CDR3 loop is CASSFRQTGADSGANVLTF. CDR3 nucleotides: TGTGCCAGCAGCTTTAGACAGACAGGGGCTGACTCTGGGGCCAACGTCCTGACTTTC. V is TRBV7-6 and J is TRBJ2-6, with 8 bases fitting TRBD1. The CDR3 runs to 19 residues. Germline-derived CDR1 and CDR2 are SGHVS and FNYEAQ. Losses at the gene ends were 3 bases for V and 0 bases for J; bases not matched to a gene: 10.

The chain is built from TRBV11-3 and TRBJ2-7, with TRBD1 identical over 9 bases. The V gene's germline CDR1 is SGHNT and CDR2 YENEEA. After removal of 1 base from V and 2 bases from J, the junction contained 6 bases not matched to a gene. The CDR3 runs 16 residues. CDR3 loop: CASSLGDRVFPYEQYF. The CDR3 region has the DNA TGTGCCAGCAGCTTAGGGGACAGGGTTTTCCCCTACGAGCAGTACTTC.

The chain employs TRBV7-3 and TRBJ2-5; possibly TRBD1 for D (5 bases). CDR1 and CDR2 (germline): SGHTA, FQGTGA. The length of the CDR3 is 14 residues. The V end lost 5 bases, the J end lost 4 bases, and 14 bases lay between the germline ends. DNA for the CDR3: TGTGCCAGCAGCCAAGCCCCAGGGCGAGAGACCCAGTACTTC. Translating it yields CASSQAPGRETQYF. The full variable domain, with the rest looked up from reference TRBV7-3 and TRBJ2-5, is GAGVSQTPSNKVTEKGKYVELRCDPISGHTALYWYRQSLGQGPEFLIYFQGTGAADDSGLPNDRFFAVRPEGSVSTLKIQRTERGDSAVYLCASSQAPGRETQYFGPGTRLLVL.

CDR3 coding DNA: TGTGCCAGCAGACGGACAGGGGGCGCGCCAGATACGCAGTATTTT. This sequence encodes CASRRTGGAPDTQYF. V gene TRBV7-6 combines with J gene TRBJ2-3; the match to TRBD1 covers 11 bases. CDR3 length: 15 amino acids. V shed 6 bases, J shed 4 bases, and the junction held 6 bases outside the gene matches. Germline CDR1 and CDR2: SGHVS and FNYEAQ.

This chain joins TRBV7-8 and TRBJ2-6; the D gene is possibly TRBD2 (5 bases). V lost 2 bases and J lost 0, with 11 bases in between. CDR1 is SGHVS, CDR2 FQNEAQ, per germline. The CDR3 is made up of 17 amino acids. The CDR3 spells CASSLSRLSSGANVLTF. The DNA for the CDR3 is TGTGCCAGCAGCTTATCCAGACTAAGCTCTGGGGCCAACGTCCTGACTTTC.

This clone occurred a few times. The genes are TRBV27 and TRBJ1-2; 9 bases align to TRBD1. Germline V gives CDR1 MNHEY, CDR2 SMNVEV (reference sequence). The CDR3 has 13 residues. J gave up 7 bases and V 5 bases, and 5 bases lay outside the gene matches. The CDR3 protein is CASSAGTGSGYTF. CDR3 DNA: TGTGCCAGCAGTGCGGGGACAGGGAGTGGCTACACCTTC.